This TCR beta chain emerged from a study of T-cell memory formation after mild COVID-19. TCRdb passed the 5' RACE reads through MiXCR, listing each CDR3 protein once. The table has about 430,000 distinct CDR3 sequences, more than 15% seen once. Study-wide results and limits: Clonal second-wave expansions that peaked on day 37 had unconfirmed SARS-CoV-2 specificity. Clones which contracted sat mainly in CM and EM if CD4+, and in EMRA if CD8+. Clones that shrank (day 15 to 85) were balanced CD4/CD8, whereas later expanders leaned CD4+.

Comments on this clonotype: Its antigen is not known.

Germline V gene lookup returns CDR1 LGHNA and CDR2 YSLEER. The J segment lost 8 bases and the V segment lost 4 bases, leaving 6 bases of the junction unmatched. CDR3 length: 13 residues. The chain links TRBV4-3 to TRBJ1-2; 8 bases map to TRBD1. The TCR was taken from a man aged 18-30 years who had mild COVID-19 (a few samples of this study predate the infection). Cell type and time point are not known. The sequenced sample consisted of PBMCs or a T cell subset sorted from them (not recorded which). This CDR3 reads CASSRETGAGYTF. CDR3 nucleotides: TGCGCCAGCAGCCGAGAGACAGGGGCCGGCTACACCTTC.